These 20 T cell receptor beta chains came from one sample sequenced in a study of somatic mutations in cytotoxic T cells in rheumatoid arthritis. The protocol was immunoSEQ multiplex PCR, while the TCRdb copy is restricted to in-frame clones and leaves out a portion. The sample holds around 19,000 clones, about 85% seen once. Sequenced sample: CD8+ T cells sorted from blood. These receptors originate from an adult with rheumatoid arthritis.

The CDR3 is CASSLVHAHINQPQHF. Here the CDR3 DNA reads TGTGCCAGCAGTTTAGTGCACGCCCATATCAATCAGCCCCAGCATTTT. The V and J genes are TRBV27 and TRBJ1-5, with D hard to call. The V end was cut by 2 bases, the J end by 3 bases, with 14 bases between. CDR1 and CDR2 (germline): MNHEY, SMNVEV (reference sequence). This CDR3 region has 16 residues.

This clone ranks as medium-sized. V and J are TRBV15 and TRBJ2-1; TRBD1 or TRBD2 may be the D gene (6 bases each). This CDR3 has 16 residues. The germline V gene encodes CDR1 LNHNV and CDR2 YYDKDF (reference sequence). With 0 bases removed from V and 8 bases from J, the gap between germline ends came to 17 bases. The DNA of the CDR3 is TGTGCCACCAGCAGAGATTGGGGGGCCGGCGGACATGAGCAGTTCTTC. Translating it yields CATSRDWGAGGHEQFF.

This clone turned up a few times. The chain combines TRBV6-6 with TRBJ2-5; the match to TRBD1 covers 9 bases. This CDR3 is built from 15 residues. Germline V gives CDR1 MNHNY, CDR2 SVGAGI (reference sequence). V lost 6 bases and J lost 5; bases outside the gene matches: 10. CDR3: CASSLRDRVFETQYF. In nucleotides, the CDR3 is TGTGCCAGCAGCCTCCGGGACAGGGTTTTCGAGACCCAGTACTTC.

The chain recombines TRBV6-6 with TRBJ1-4; tentatively, D is TRBD1 (5 bases). The CDR3 is made up of 14 amino acids. Germline V lookup: CDR1 MNHNY, CDR2 SVGAGI (reference sequence). V lost 0 bases to trimming and J lost 7 bases, with 9 bases between them. The CDR3 sequence is CASSYSGAGEKLFF. The CDR3 DNA follows: TGTGCCAGCAGTTACTCAGGGGCGGGTGAAAAACTGTTTTTT.

Only a few counts were recorded for this clone. The CDR3 sequence is CASSLWGERDYGYTF. The CDR3 DNA is TGCGCCAGCAGCTTGTGGGGTGAAAGGGACTATGGCTACACCTTC. V gene TRBV5-1 combines with J gene TRBJ1-2; D is unresolved. Trimming removed 1 base at V and 3 bases at J, with 13 bases between. The CDR3 spans 15 residues. Germline assignment: CDR1 SGHRS and CDR2 YFSETQ.

The chain links TRBV11-2 to TRBJ2-7; TRBD2 matches 8 bases. Per germline, CDR1 SGHAT and CDR2 FQNNGV. V shed 4 bases and J 6 bases; nucleotides not matched to a gene: 11. CDR3 length: 15 amino acids. CDR3 protein: CASSSEPGLVFEQYF. CDR3 in DNA: TGTGCCAGCAGCTCAGAGCCGGGACTAGTCTTCGAGCAGTACTTC.

This clone turned up a few times. This chain uses TRBV5-5 with TRBJ1-2, with D hard to call. V shed 0 bases and J shed 14 bases, with 14 bases lying between them. Germline V lookup: CDR1 SGHKS, CDR2 YYEKEE (reference sequence). CDR3 length: 12 amino acids. CDR3 in amino acids: CASSLEGPPRTF. In DNA form, the CDR3 reads TGTGCCAGCAGCTTGGAAGGGCCGCCTAGGACCTTC.

In this sample, this clone turned up once. This chain joins TRBV7-9 and TRBJ1-1; no reliable D call. With 1 base removed from V and 1 base from J, the gap between germline ends came to 7 bases. The CDR3 covers 14 residues. CDR1 SEHNR and CDR2 FQNEAQ come from the germline V gene (reference sequence). CDR3 protein: CASSLVMGNTEAFF. The CDR3 bases are TGTGCCAGCAGCTTAGTTATGGGGAACACTGAAGCTTTCTTT.

This clone was picked up one time. The rearrangement joins TRBV5-8 to TRBJ1-2; TRBD1 aligns across 8 bases. CDR1 and CDR2 (germline): SGHTS, YDEGEE. The junction had 3 bases not matched to a gene; V was cut back by 4 bases and J by 4 bases. The CDR3 loop spans 13 amino acids. The CDR3: CASSQTGVYGYTF. The CDR3 nucleotides read TGTGCCAGCAGCCAGACAGGGGTCTATGGCTACACCTTC.

The V and J genes are TRBV18 and TRBJ2-6; D unresolved. CDR1 and CDR2 from the germline V gene are KGHSH and LQKENI. There are 13 residues in the CDR3. Trimming took 3 bases from V and 0 from J, leaving 0 bases between them. In DNA, the CDR3 is TGTGCCAGCTCACCCTCTGGGGCCAACGTCCTGACTTTC. Protein product: CASSPSGANVLTF. The whole variable domain, remainder taken from reference TRBV18 and TRBJ2-6, is NAGVMQNPRHLVRRRGQEARLRCSPMKGHSHVYWYRQLPEEGLKFMVYLQKENIIDESGMPKERFSAEFPKEGPSILRIQQVVRGDSAAYFCASSPSGANVLTFGAGSRLTVL.

The rearrangement uses TRBV14 and TRBJ2-5; TRBD2 might be the D (7 bases). V shed 7 bases and J shed 4 bases, with 22 bases lying between them. Germline V CDR1 and CDR2: SGHDN, FVKESK. The CDR3 spans 16 residues. The CDR3 DNA sequence: TGTGCCAGCAACAAACCTAGCGGAGGGGGAGGAGAGACCCAGTACTTC. It yields the protein CASNKPSGGGGETQYF.

The chain couples TRBV5-1 to TRBJ1-6; D is undetermined. Trimming stripped 4 bases from V and 1 base from J, with 9 bases between. Germline V gene sequence: CDR1 SGHRS, CDR2 YFSETQ. The CDR3 loop spans 15 amino acids. Written as DNA, the CDR3 is TGCGCCAGCAGCGAATGGGGATCCTATAATTCACCCCTCCACTTT. It specifies CASSEWGSYNSPLHF.

This rearrangement joins TRBV28 to TRBJ1-2; tentatively, D is TRBD1 (6 bases). CDR1 and CDR2 from the germline V gene are MDHEN and SYDVKM. This CDR3 has 13 amino acids. Between the trimmed V and J ends, which lost 2 bases and 4 bases, there was a span of 8 bases. The CDR3 coding sequence is TGTGCCAGCAGTTTAGGACAGAGCTATGGCTACACCTTC. It translates to CASSLGQSYGYTF.

The gene calls are TRBV7-9 and TRBJ1-4; D not certain. The CDR3 is made up of 17 amino acids. The V gene's germline CDR1 is SEHNR and CDR2 FQNEAQ (reference sequence). The V and J ends lost 1 base and 6 bases respectively, with 18 bases between them. The CDR3 DNA follows: TGTGCCAGCAGCTTAGACCTTAATGCAGTCCTCTATGAAAAACTGTTTTTT. Translating it yields CASSLDLNAVLYEKLFF.

The chain joins TRBV27 to TRBJ2-7; a possible D gene is TRBD1 (5 bases). Trimming pared 8 bases from V and 2 bases from J, leaving 25 bases between. The V gene's germline CDR1 is MNHEY and CDR2 SMNVEV (reference sequence). This CDR3 spans 17 amino acids. The CDR3 is CASSSSLPVTAPYEQYF. Written as DNA, the CDR3 is TGTGCCAGCTCCTCCTCCCTTCCGGTGACAGCCCCCTACGAGCAGTACTTC.

This chain links TRBV4-1 with TRBJ1-1; D perhaps matches TRBD1 (6 bases). This CDR3 contains 16 residues. V lost 1 base, J lost 1 base, and 13 bases lay in between. The V gene's germline CDR1 is MGHRA and CDR2 YSYEKL. Here the CDR3 reads CASSQVRGGWNTEAFF. CDR3 sequence (DNA): TGCGCCAGCAGCCAAGTACGGGGGGGCTGGAACACTGAAGCTTTCTTT.

In nucleotides, the CDR3 is TGCGCCAGCAGCGTTATACCGACGGGCTATGGGGGGACTGGGGCCAACGTCCTGACTTTC. It codes for CASSVIPTGYGGTGANVLTF. V is TRBV5-1 and J is TRBJ2-6, with D possibly TRBD2 on 6 matching bases. V dropped 4 bases and J dropped 2 bases, with 25 bases sitting between them. Germline values: CDR1 SGHRS, CDR2 YFSETQ. The CDR3 contains 20 residues.

The chain links TRBV29-1 to TRBJ2-7, with 7 positions matching TRBD2. Germline values: CDR1 SQVTM, CDR2 ANQGSEA. There are 11 residues in the CDR3. The CDR3 DNA reads as TGCAGTGGGGGGACTAACTACGAGCAGTACTTC. This encodes CSGGTNYEQYF.

CDR3 DNA sequence: TGCGCCAGCAGCCAACGACATGAGCAGTTCTTC. Protein product: CASSQRHEQFF. The V gene is TRBV4-1, the J gene TRBJ2-1; D gene unclear. Germline lookup yields CDR1 MGHRA and CDR2 YSYEKL. The CDR3 extends over 11 amino acids. V was cut by 2 bases and J by 8 bases, with 4 bases left in between.

This clone was observed once. The rearrangement joins TRBV7-8 to TRBJ2-7; TRBD2 agrees at 8 bases. Germline loops: CDR1 SGHVS, CDR2 FQNEAQ. Losses at the gene ends were 0 bases for V and 4 bases for J; bases not matched to a gene: 5. The CDR3 is 15 residues long. The CDR3 region has the DNA TGTGCCAGCAGCTTAGCAACTAGCGGTTATTACGAGCAGTACTTC. This sequence encodes CASSLATSGYYEQYF. Based on the CDR3 plus reference TRBV7-8 and TRBJ2-7, the full variable domain is GAGVSQSPRYKVAKRGQDVALRCDPISGHVSLFWYQQALGQGPEFLTYFQNEAQLDKSGLPSDRFFAERPEGSVSTLKIQRTQQEDSAVYLCASSLATSGYYEQYFGPGTRLTVT.